The 22 T cell receptor beta chains listed next were all sequenced from one sample in a study of T cell responses to AZD1222 COVID-19 vaccine. The table came from immunoSEQ multiplex PCR; TCRdb's copy has only in-frame clones and leaves some out. In the table there are 90,000 to 130,000 clones, roughly 92% of which are singletons. The sample in question was peripheral blood, obtained 28 days after the second AZD1222 dose. These receptors all stem from an adult who received the AZD1222 COVID-19 vaccine.

V is TRBV19 and J is TRBJ2-7; 8 bases match TRBD1. Germline trimming cut 5 bases from V and 9 bases from J; bases unmatched to any gene: 9. Germline V gives CDR1 LNHDA, CDR2 SQIVND (reference sequence). This CDR3 has 13 amino acids. The CDR3 loop is CASSGQGGGWQYF. The DNA of the CDR3 is TGTGCCAGTAGTGGACAGGGTGGTGGGTGGCAGTACTTC.

This CDR3 reads CASSLEQVYGYTF. CDR3 nucleotide sequence: TGTGCCAGCAGCTTAGAGCAGGTTTATGGCTACACCTTC. The chain recombines TRBV7-2 with TRBJ1-2, with D unresolved. The CDR3 is 13 amino acids. Germline CDR1 and CDR2: SGHTA and FQGNSA. The V and J ends lost 1 base and 5 bases respectively, with 8 bases between them.

In this sample, this clone turned up once. The chain is built from TRBV6-2 or TRBV6-3 and TRBJ2-1; D is unresolved. V lost 5 bases, J lost 4 bases, and 6 bases lay in between. Germline V lookup: CDR1 MNHEY, CDR2 SVGEGT. The CDR3 runs 12 residues. The CDR3 DNA reads TGTGCCAGCAGTCATGGATACAATGAGCAGTTCTTC. Its protein product is CASSHGYNEQFF.

The V call is TRBV9, the J call TRBJ1-2; the D is unclear. V dropped 0 bases and J dropped 8 bases, with 8 bases sitting between them. Germline V lookup: CDR1 SGDLS, CDR2 YYNGEE. CDR3 length: 12 residues. CDR3 bases: TGTGCCAGCAGCGTAGGAGGGAAGGGCTACACCTTC. It translates to CASSVGGKGYTF.

The V and J genes are TRBV2 and TRBJ2-3; perhaps TRBD1 as D (6 bases). This CDR3 has 15 amino acids. Germline CDR1 and CDR2: SNHLY and FYNNEI. Trimming removed 0 bases from V and 3 bases from J, with 10 bases in between. The CDR3, as DNA: TGTGCCAGCAGTGAAGCCTGGACAGCGACAGATACGCAGTATTTT. Translation gives CASSEAWTATDTQYF.

The V and J genes are TRBV7-8 and TRBJ2-7; D unclear. This CDR3 is 11 amino acids long. Trimming pared 5 bases from V and 5 bases from J, leaving 7 bases between. The germline V gene has CDR1 SGHVS and CDR2 FQNEAQ. This CDR3 is CASSPSDEQYF. CDR3 coding DNA: TGTGCCAGCAGCCCGTCAGACGAGCAGTACTTC.

CDR3 in amino acids: CSVVWGSGNTIYF. The CDR3 bases are TGCAGCGTTGTGTGGGGTTCTGGAAACACCATATATTTT. J is TRBJ1-3 and V is TRBV29-1; unclear D gene. The length of the CDR3 is 13 residues. Germline CDR1 SQVTM, CDR2 ANQGSEA. The ends were cut back, 4 bases at V and 1 base at J, with 8 bases in the middle.

The chain employs TRBV28 and TRBJ2-7; TRBD2 matches at 8 bases. This CDR3 is 15 amino acids long. CDR1 MDHEN and CDR2 SYDVKM come from the germline V gene. With 6 bases clipped from V and 1 base from J, the junction kept 8 bases outside the gene matches. CDR3 DNA: TGTGCCAGCAGCACCCCGGGGGGGCGATCCTACGAGCAGTACTTC. As protein: CASSTPGGRSYEQYF.

V and J are TRBV10-3 and TRBJ2-7, with TRBD2 as a possible D gene (5 bases). The CDR3 has 13 amino acids. The V end lost 4 bases, the J end lost 2 bases, and 9 bases lay between the germline ends. Per germline, CDR1 ENHRY and CDR2 SYGVKD. CDR3 region: CAISGGLAYEQYF. The CDR3 nucleotides are TGTGCCATCAGTGGCGGGTTAGCCTACGAGCAGTACTTC.

The rearrangement joins TRBV4-3 to TRBJ1-2; the D is unclear. The germline CDR1 and CDR2 sequences are LGHNA and YSLEER. V was cut by 1 base and J by 3 bases, with 15 bases left in between. CDR3 length equals 16 residues. The chain's CDR3 is CASSQASMALDYGYTF. The CDR3 bases are TGCGCCAGCAGCCAAGCGTCTATGGCACTGGACTATGGCTACACCTTC.

This clone was seen once. This CDR3 is CATRGSSYGYTF. The CDR3 region has the DNA TGTGCCACCCGGGGAAGTAGCTATGGCTACACCTTC. V usage is TRBV24-1 and J usage is TRBJ1-2; the D is unclear. CDR3 length: 12 amino acids. The V gene lost 9 bases and the J gene lost 4 bases, with 11 bases spanning the gap. Germline V gene data show CDR1 as KGHDR and CDR2 as SFDVKD.

The genes are TRBV25-1 and TRBJ1-2; D gene uncertain. The CDR3 covers 11 residues. Trimming stripped 1 base from V and 8 bases from J, with 5 bases between. The germline V gene encodes CDR1 MGHDK and CDR2 SYGVNS. The CDR3 is CASSESRGYTF. The CDR3, as DNA: TGTGCCAGCAGTGAATCAAGGGGCTACACCTTC.

The rearrangement uses TRBV6-4 and TRBJ1-5; 7 bases align to TRBD1. The CDR3 covers 15 residues. Germline values: CDR1 MRHNA, CDR2 SNTAGT. The V segment lost 9 bases and the J segment 5 bases; nucleotides outside the gene matches: 13. The CDR3 sequence is CARLLLTGTDQPQHF. The DNA for the CDR3 is TGTGCCAGACTACTTCTGACAGGGACCGATCAGCCCCAGCATTTT.

This chain connects TRBV4-2 to TRBJ2-3; D possibly matches TRBD1 or TRBD2 (5 bases each). Trimming cost V 4 bases and J 0 bases, with 11 bases left between them. CDR3 length: 15 residues. Per germline, CDR1 LGHNA and CDR2 YNFKEQ. CDR3 DNA: TGTGCCAGCAGCCTGGGGACCTTTAGCACAGATACGCAGTATTTT. It codes for CASSLGTFSTDTQYF.

This clone has a handful of counts. The chain uses TRBV13 and TRBJ2-7; TRBD1 might be the D (6 bases). In germline, CDR1 is PRHDT, CDR2 FYEKMQ (reference sequence). The CDR3 loop spans 17 amino acids. Trimming shortened V by 6 bases and J by 3 bases, and 24 bases separated the two germline ends. As DNA, the CDR3 is TGTGCCAGCAGGCAAAAGATTGGGGGCCAAGACTACTACGAGCAGTACTTC. Translating it yields CASRQKIGGQDYYEQYF.

This sequence joins TRBV5-1 and TRBJ2-7; D not resolved. The CDR3 spans 13 residues. The germline gives CDR1 SGHRS, CDR2 YFSETQ. Trimming removed 0 bases from V and 0 bases from J, with 4 bases in between. The CDR3 spells CASSLGSSYEQYF. The CDR3 DNA reads TGCGCCAGCAGCTTGGGCAGCTCCTACGAGCAGTACTTC.

This chain connects TRBV7-9 to TRBJ1-4, with D hard to call. This CDR3 has 13 amino acids. CDR1 is SEHNR, CDR2 FQNEAQ, per germline (reference sequence). The V and J ends lost 6 bases and 7 bases respectively, with 12 bases between them. The chain's CDR3 is CASRTPEGEKLFF. The CDR3 coding sequence is TGTGCCAGCAGAACCCCGGAGGGTGAAAAACTGTTTTTT.

This clone came up once. This chain links TRBV7-2 with TRBJ2-3; D is undetermined. This CDR3 has 14 residues. V lost 7 bases to trimming and J lost 1 base, with 12 bases between them. Looked up from germline, CDR1 is SGHTA and CDR2 is FQGNSA. CDR3 amino acids: CASTLSRGTDTQYF. DNA for the CDR3: TGTGCCAGCACCCTTTCCCGGGGCACAGATACGCAGTATTTT.

The J gene is TRBJ1-3, the V gene TRBV19, with D possibly matching TRBD1 (6 bases). Germline V gene sequence: CDR1 LNHDA, CDR2 SQIVND (reference sequence). CDR3 size: 17 residues. V shed 3 bases and J shed 4 bases, with 19 bases lying between them. The CDR3 region has the DNA TGTGCCAGTAGTATTCAAACAGGGATAGGGGAGGGAAACACCATATATTTT. It codes for CASSIQTGIGEGNTIYF.

The rearrangement joins TRBV27 to TRBJ2-3; possibly TRBD1 for D (5 bases). Between the trimmed V and J ends, which lost 1 base and 2 bases, there was a span of 13 bases. The CDR3 consists of 16 residues. Germline CDR1 is MNHEY and CDR2 is SMNVEV (reference sequence). The CDR3 coding sequence is TGTGCCAGCAGTTTATACAGGACCGGCACCACAGATACGCAGTATTTT. As protein: CASSLYRTGTTDTQYF.

The rearrangement links TRBV7-3 to TRBJ2-7; D uncertain. Trimming cost V 5 bases and J 3 bases, with 11 bases left between them. Germline V gene sequence: CDR1 SGHTA, CDR2 FQGTGA. The CDR3 is 13 residues long. The CDR3 here is CASSPAVGYEQYF. The CDR3 DNA reads TGTGCCAGCAGCCCGGCGGTAGGCTACGAGCAGTACTTC.

This chain joins TRBV6-1 and TRBJ2-7; D ambiguous. CDR1 and CDR2 (germline): MNHNS, SASEGT. The CDR3 has 15 amino acids. Trimming pared 1 base from V and 0 bases from J, leaving 10 bases between. The CDR3 loop is CASSEGGRSSYEQYF. Written as DNA, the CDR3 is TGTGCCAGCAGTGAAGGGGGAAGGAGCTCCTACGAGCAGTACTTC.